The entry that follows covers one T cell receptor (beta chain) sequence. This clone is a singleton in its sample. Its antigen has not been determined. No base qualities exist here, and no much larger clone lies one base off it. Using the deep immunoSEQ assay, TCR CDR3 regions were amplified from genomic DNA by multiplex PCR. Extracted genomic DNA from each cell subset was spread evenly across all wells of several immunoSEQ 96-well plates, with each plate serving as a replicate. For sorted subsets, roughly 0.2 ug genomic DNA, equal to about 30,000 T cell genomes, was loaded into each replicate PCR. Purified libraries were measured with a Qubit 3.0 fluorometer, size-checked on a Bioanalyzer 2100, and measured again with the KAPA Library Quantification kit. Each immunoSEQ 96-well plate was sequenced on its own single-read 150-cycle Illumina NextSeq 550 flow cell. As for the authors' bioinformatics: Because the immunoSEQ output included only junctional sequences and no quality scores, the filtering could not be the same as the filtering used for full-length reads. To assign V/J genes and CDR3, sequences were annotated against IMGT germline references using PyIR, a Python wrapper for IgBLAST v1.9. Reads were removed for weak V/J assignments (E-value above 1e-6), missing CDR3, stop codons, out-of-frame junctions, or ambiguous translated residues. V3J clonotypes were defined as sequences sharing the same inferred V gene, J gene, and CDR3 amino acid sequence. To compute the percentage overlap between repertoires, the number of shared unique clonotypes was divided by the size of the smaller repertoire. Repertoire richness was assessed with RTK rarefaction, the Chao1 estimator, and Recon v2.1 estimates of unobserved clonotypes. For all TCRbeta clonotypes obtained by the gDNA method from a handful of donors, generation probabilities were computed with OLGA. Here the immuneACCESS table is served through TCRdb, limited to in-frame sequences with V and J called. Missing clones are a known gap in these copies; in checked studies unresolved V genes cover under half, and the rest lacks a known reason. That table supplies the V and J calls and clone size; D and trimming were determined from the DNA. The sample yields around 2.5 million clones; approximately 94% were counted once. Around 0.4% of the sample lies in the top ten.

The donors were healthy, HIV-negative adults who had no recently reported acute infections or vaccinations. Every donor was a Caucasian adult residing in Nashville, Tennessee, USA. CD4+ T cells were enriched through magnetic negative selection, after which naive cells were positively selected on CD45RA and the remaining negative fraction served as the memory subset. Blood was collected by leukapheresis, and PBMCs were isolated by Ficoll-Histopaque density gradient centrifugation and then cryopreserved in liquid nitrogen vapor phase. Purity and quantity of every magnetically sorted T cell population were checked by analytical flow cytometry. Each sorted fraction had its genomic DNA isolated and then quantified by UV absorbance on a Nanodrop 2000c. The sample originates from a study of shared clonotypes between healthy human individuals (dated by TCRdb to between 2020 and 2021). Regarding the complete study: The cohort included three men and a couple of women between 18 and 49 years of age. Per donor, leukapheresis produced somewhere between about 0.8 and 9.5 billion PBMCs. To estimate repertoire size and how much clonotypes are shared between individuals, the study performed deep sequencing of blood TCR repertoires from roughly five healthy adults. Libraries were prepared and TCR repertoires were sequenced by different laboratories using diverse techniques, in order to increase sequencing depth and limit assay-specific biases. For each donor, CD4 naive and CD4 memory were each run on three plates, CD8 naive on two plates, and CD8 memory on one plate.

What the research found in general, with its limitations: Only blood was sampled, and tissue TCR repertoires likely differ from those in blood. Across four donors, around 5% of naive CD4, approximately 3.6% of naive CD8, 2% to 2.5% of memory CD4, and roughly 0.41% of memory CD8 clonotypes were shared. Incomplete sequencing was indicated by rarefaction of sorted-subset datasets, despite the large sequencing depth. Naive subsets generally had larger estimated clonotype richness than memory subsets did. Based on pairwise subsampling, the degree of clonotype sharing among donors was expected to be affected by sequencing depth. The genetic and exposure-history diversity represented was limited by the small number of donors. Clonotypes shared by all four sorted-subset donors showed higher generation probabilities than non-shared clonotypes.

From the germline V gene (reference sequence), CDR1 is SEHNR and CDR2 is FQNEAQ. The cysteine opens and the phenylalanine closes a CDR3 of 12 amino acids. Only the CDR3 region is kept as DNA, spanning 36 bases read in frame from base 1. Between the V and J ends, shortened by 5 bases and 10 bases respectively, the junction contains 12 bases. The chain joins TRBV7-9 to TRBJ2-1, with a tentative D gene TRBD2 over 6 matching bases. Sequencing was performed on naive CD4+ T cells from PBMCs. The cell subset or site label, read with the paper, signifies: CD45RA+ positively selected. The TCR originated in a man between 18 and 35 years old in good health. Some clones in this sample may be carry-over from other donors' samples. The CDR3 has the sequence CASSPRLAEQFF. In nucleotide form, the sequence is TGTGCCAGCAGCCCCAGGCTAGCGGAGCAGTTCTTC.